This T cell receptor (beta chain) came from a study of CD8+CD57+ T cells in acquired aplastic anemia. Study results and caveats: Patients and controls shared roughly 28 CD8+ CDR3 sequences, which appeared highly expressed in patients and within their immunodominant clones.

Only patients with CD8+CD57+ cell expansion on flow cytometry were chosen for sequencing. The study sampled blood from patients who had received no therapy. V was shortened by 4 bases and J by 5 bases, with 20 bases between the two germline ends. The CDR3 totals 17 residues. In germline, CDR1 is SGHTA, CDR2 FQGTGA. There are many counts of this clonotype. Its antigen is undetermined. Genomic DNA templated the TCR beta VDJ and CDR3 profiling. TCRdb re-called the reads through MiXCR, storing one row per CDR3 protein. The table records 180,000 or so distinct CDR3 sequences, about 45% of them present only once.

The source is a human donor with aplastic anemia. The J gene is TRBJ2-2, the V gene TRBV7-3; perhaps TRBD2 as D (6 bases). The sequenced sample was sorted CD4+, CD8+, or CD8+CD57+ T cells (not recorded which) from PBMCs. Here the CDR3 reads CASSSTRPGLGTGELFF. The CDR3 nucleotides are TGTGCCAGCAGCTCAACCCGTCCGGGACTCGGGACCGGGGAGCTGTTTTTT.